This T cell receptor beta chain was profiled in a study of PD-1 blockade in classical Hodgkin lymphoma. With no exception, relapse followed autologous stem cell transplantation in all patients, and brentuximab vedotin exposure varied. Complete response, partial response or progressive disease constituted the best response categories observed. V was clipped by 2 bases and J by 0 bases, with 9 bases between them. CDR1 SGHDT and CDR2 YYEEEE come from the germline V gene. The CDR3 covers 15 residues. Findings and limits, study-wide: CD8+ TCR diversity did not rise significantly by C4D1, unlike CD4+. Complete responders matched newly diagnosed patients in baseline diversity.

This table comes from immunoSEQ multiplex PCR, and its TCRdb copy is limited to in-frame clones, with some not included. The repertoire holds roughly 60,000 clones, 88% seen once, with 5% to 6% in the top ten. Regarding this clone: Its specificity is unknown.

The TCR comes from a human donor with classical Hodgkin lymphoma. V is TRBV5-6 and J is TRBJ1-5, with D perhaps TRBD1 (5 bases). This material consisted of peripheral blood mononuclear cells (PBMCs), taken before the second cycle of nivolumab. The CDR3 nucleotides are TGTGCCAGCAGCTTTGGTGGGGGTAGCAATCAGCCCCAGCATTTT. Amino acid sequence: CASSFGGGSNQPQHF.